A selection of T cell receptor beta chains follows, all from one sample in a study of Ad26.COV2.S vaccination and SARS-CoV-2 variants. The repertoire was sequenced with immunoSEQ multiplex PCR; TCRdb's copy has only in-frame clones and lacks some. The sample records just under 250,000 clones, 88% being singletons. The input for sequencing was peripheral blood, taken in a trial of Ad26.COV2.S vaccine versus placebo. The receptors stem from a person between 18 and 65 years old who received the Ad26.COV2.S COVID-19 vaccine or a placebo. Each CDR3 is given with its conserved first and last residue. A D gene is named only where the DNA matches it firmly. Size tells how often a clone was seen (once, few, many) or the class of an expanded clone, and some rows leave it out.

J: TRBJ2-7
V: TRBV5-4
size: .
D: .
DNA: TGTGCCAGCAGCCCTCGACAGTCCTACGAGCAGTACTTC
CDR3: CASSPRQSYEQYF

J: TRBJ2-7
V: TRBV27
size: .
D: TRBD2
DNA: TGTGCCAGCAAGGGACTAGCGGGGGTCGAGCAGTACTTC
CDR3: CASKGLAGVEQYF

J: TRBJ2-5
V: TRBV7-3
size: once
D: TRBD2
DNA: TGTGCCAGCAGCCCCGGGACTAGATTTTTGGAGACCCAGTACTTC
CDR3: CASSPGTRFLETQYF

J: TRBJ1-5
V: TRBV7-2
size: .
D: .
DNA: TGTGCCAGCAGCTTAGGAGGCGGGGGTCAGCCCCAGCATTTT
CDR3: CASSLGGGGQPQHF

J: TRBJ2-2
V: TRBV4-3
size: .
D: TRBD1
DNA: TGCGCCAGCAGCCACCCTAACCGGGACAGGGGGTATTCGAACACCGGGGAGCTGTTTTTT
CDR3: CASSHPNRDRGYSNTGELFF

J: TRBJ1-2
V: TRBV14
size: .
D: .
DNA: TGTGCCAGCAGCCAAGCGCAGCTTAACTATGGCTACACCTTC
CDR3: CASSQAQLNYGYTF

J: TRBJ1-1
V: TRBV5-4
size: .
D: .
DNA: TGTGCCAGCAGCTTGAGGGGACGGCTGAACACTGAAGCTTTCTTT
CDR3: CASSLRGRLNTEAFF

J: TRBJ2-7
V: TRBV9
size: .
D: TRBD1
DNA: TGTGCCAGCAGCGTAGGACAGGGGGCCTACGAGCAGTACTTC
CDR3: CASSVGQGAYEQYF

J: TRBJ2-7
V: TRBV11-2
size: .
D: .
DNA: TGTGCCAGCAGCTCGATTCCACACGAGCAGTACTTC
CDR3: CASSSIPHEQYF

J: TRBJ2-7
V: TRBV19
size: .
D: TRBD2
DNA: TGTGCCAGTAGTATACCGGGGGGAACTTACGAGCAGTACTTC
CDR3: CASSIPGGTYEQYF

J: TRBJ2-3
V: TRBV7-9
size: .
D: TRBD2
DNA: TGTGCCAGCAGCTTTGCGGGACTAGCTTCAGATACGCAGTATTTT
CDR3: CASSFAGLASDTQYF

J: TRBJ2-5
V: TRBV29-1
size: .
D: .
DNA: TGCAGCGTTGTACTAGGGTCGGAGACCCAGTACTTC
CDR3: CSVVLGSETQYF

J: TRBJ2-5
V: TRBV5-1
size: .
D: TRBD1
DNA: TGCGCCAGCGCCCGAGGACAGGGGAGAAGCGAGACCCAGTACTTC
CDR3: CASARGQGRSETQYF

J: TRBJ2-3
V: TRBV6-5
size: once
D: .
DNA: TGTGCCAGCAGTTACGCGGCAGCCAAGGTAGATACGCAGTATTTT
CDR3: CASSYAAAKVDTQYF

J: TRBJ1-4
V: TRBV6-5
size: .
D: .
DNA: TGTGCCAGCAGGGACGGAGGAAATAATGAAAAACTGTTTTTT
CDR3: CASRDGGNNEKLFF

J: TRBJ1-3
V: TRBV2
size: .
D: .
DNA: TGTGCCAGCAGAGAACGGACCAGGATATATTTT
CDR3: CASRERTRIYF

J: TRBJ1-2
V: TRBV5-8
size: .
D: .
DNA: TGTGCCAGCAGCTTTCGTGGGGATTCTGGTGGCTACACCTTC
CDR3: CASSFRGDSGGYTF

J: TRBJ2-6
V: TRBV11-3
size: .
D: .
DNA: TGTGCCAGCAGCATAGAGGGGGCCAACGTCCTGACTTTC
CDR3: CASSIEGANVLTF

J: TRBJ2-5
V: TRBV28
size: .
D: TRBD2
DNA: TGTGCCAGCAGTTTAACTAGCGTGGGGCAAGAGACCCAGTACTTC
CDR3: CASSLTSVGQETQYF

J: TRBJ2-4
V: TRBV5-6
size: .
D: .
DNA: TGTGCCAGCAGCTTCGGTCTAAAAAACATTCAGTACTTC
CDR3: CASSFGLKNIQYF

J: TRBJ2-5
V: TRBV7-7
size: .
D: TRBD1
DNA: TGTGCTAGCAGCCCTCCGACAGGGGGCCGAGAGACCCAGTACTTC
CDR3: CASSPPTGGRETQYF

J: TRBJ2-5
V: TRBV11-2
size: .
D: .
DNA: TGTGCCAGCAGCTTAGCACTGCCGAGGGAGACCCAGTACTTC
CDR3: CASSLALPRETQYF

J: TRBJ2-2
V: TRBV7-3
size: .
D: .
DNA: TGTGCCAGCAGCTTAAGACCCGGGACCCCGACCGGGGAGCTGTTTTTT
CDR3: CASSLRPGTPTGELFF

J: TRBJ2-2
V: TRBV19
size: .
D: .
DNA: TGTGCCAGTAGTATGTTCGCCGGGGAGCTGTTTTTT
CDR3: CASSMFAGELFF

J: TRBJ1-4
V: TRBV5-6
size: .
D: TRBD1
DNA: TGTGCCAGCAATATTTACAGGGGGCGCGTCACTAATGAAAAACTGTTTTTT
CDR3: CASNIYRGRVTNEKLFF

J: TRBJ2-5
V: TRBV7-9
size: once
D: .
DNA: TGTGCCAGCAGTCGTCCCGGCAGAGAGACCCAGTACTTC
CDR3: CASSRPGRETQYF

J: TRBJ2-3
V: TRBV5-1
size: .
D: TRBD2
DNA: TGCGCCAGCAGCTGGACTAGCGGGAGGTCCCTGGATACGCAGTATTTT
CDR3: CASSWTSGRSLDTQYF

J: TRBJ1-4
V: TRBV6-5
size: .
D: TRBD1
DNA: TGTGCCAGCAGTTACTCCCTCCAGGGGGCGCAGGAAAAACTGTTTTTT
CDR3: CASSYSLQGAQEKLFF

J: TRBJ2-1
V: TRBV6-4
size: .
D: .
DNA: TGTGCCAGCAGTGTAGTCGCGGTGGCGAACAATGAGCAGTTCTTC
CDR3: CASSVVAVANNEQFF

J: TRBJ2-5
V: TRBV6-5
size: .
D: TRBD2
DNA: TGTGCCAGCAGTTACCGAACTAGCGGGGGGGCCGAGACCCAGTACTTC
CDR3: CASSYRTSGGAETQYF

J: TRBJ2-2
V: TRBV7-3
size: .
D: TRBD2
DNA: TGTGCCAGCAGCTTATTGCCTAGCGGGTACTCGAACACCGGGGAGCTGTTTTTT
CDR3: CASSLLPSGYSNTGELFF

J: TRBJ1-4
V: TRBV5-4
size: once
D: TRBD1
DNA: TGTGCCAGCAGCGTGGGACAGTCACCAACTAATGAAAAACTGTTTTTT
CDR3: CASSVGQSPTNEKLFF

J: TRBJ1-3
V: TRBV27
size: .
D: .
DNA: TGTGCCAGCAGTTTTTCCCCTACTGGAAACACCATATATTTT
CDR3: CASSFSPTGNTIYF

J: TRBJ1-1
V: TRBV19
size: .
D: .
DNA: TGTGCCAGTAGTATAAATTGGGGCAGCACTGAAGCTTTCTTT
CDR3: CASSINWGSTEAFF

J: TRBJ1-2
V: TRBV6-1
size: .
D: TRBD1
DNA: TGTGCCAGCAGTGAGCAGGGGGCGTATGGCTACACCTTC
CDR3: CASSEQGAYGYTF

J: TRBJ2-1
V: TRBV11-1
size: .
D: .
DNA: TGTGCCAGCAGCCCCAGACAGATCGGGGACAATGAGCAGTTCTTC
CDR3: CASSPRQIGDNEQFF

J: TRBJ2-7
V: TRBV20-1
size: .
D: .
DNA: TGCAGTGCTAGTGCAGCCATTTGGGCCGAGCAGTACTTC
CDR3: CSASAAIWAEQYF

J: TRBJ2-2
V: TRBV4-1
size: once
D: .
DNA: TGCGCCAGCAGCCAAGAAGAGGCCAGGAGTAACACCGGGGAGCTGTTTTTT
CDR3: CASSQEEARSNTGELFF

J: TRBJ1-2
V: TRBV7-9
size: .
D: .
DNA: TGTGCCAGCAGCATAGGGGGGAGCCAGGGAGGTTATGGCTACACCTTC
CDR3: CASSIGGSQGGYGYTF

J: TRBJ1-3
V: TRBV5-8
size: .
D: .
DNA: TGTGCCAGCACTACCTATCGGGGGGAGAGAAACACCATATATTTT
CDR3: CASTTYRGERNTIYF

J: TRBJ1-1
V: TRBV15
size: .
D: TRBD1
DNA: TGTGCCACCAGCAGGGAAGGACAGGGCCCATCTCCTTTCTTT
CDR3: CATSREGQGPSPFF

J: TRBJ2-7
V: TRBV27
size: .
D: TRBD2
DNA: TGTGCCAGCAGCCCGGGGGGGCGCGTTCAACACGAGCAGTACTTC
CDR3: CASSPGGRVQHEQYF

J: TRBJ2-7
V: TRBV11-2
size: .
D: .
DNA: TGTGCCAGCAGCCCGACCCCCAGAGGCAGGGACTCCTACGAGCAGTACTTC
CDR3: CASSPTPRGRDSYEQYF

J: TRBJ1-2
V: TRBV6-5
size: .
D: .
DNA: TGTGCCAGCAGTTACTCAGGGACATTCCGTTATGGCTACACCTTC
CDR3: CASSYSGTFRYGYTF

J: TRBJ1-1
V: TRBV27
size: few
D: TRBD1
DNA: TGTGCCAGCAGTTCCCCCGCGGCAGGGGGCACTGAAGCTTTCTTT
CDR3: CASSSPAAGGTEAFF

J: TRBJ2-7
V: TRBV18
size: .
D: .
DNA: TGTGCCAGCTCACCGTGGGACTTTCCCTACGAGCAGTACTTC
CDR3: CASSPWDFPYEQYF

J: TRBJ2-2
V: TRBV6-5
size: .
D: .
DNA: TGTGCCAGCAGGACAGATGGTCACGGGGAGCTGTTTTTT
CDR3: CASRTDGHGELFF

J: TRBJ2-7
V: TRBV29-1
size: .
D: .
DNA: TGCAGCGTTGAAACGGGTGAGCAGTACTTC
CDR3: CSVETGEQYF

J: TRBJ1-4
V: TRBV7-3
size: .
D: .
DNA: TGTGCCAGCAGCCCCTCTAGGTTAACTAATGAAAAACTGTTTTTT
CDR3: CASSPSRLTNEKLFF

J: TRBJ2-5
V: TRBV5-4
size: .
D: .
DNA: TGTGCCAGCAGCCTTCGTTTGGGTGAAGAGACCCAGTACTTC
CDR3: CASSLRLGEETQYF

J: TRBJ2-1
V: TRBV27
size: once
D: .
DNA: TGTGCCAGCAGTTTCACAGGCGGGAATGAGCAGTTCTTC
CDR3: CASSFTGGNEQFF

J: TRBJ2-7
V: TRBV28
size: .
D: TRBD1
DNA: TGTGCCAGCAGTTTAAGGGCTTTAAGGGACAGGGGCTACGAGCAGTACTTC
CDR3: CASSLRALRDRGYEQYF

J: TRBJ2-3
V: TRBV5-1
size: .
D: TRBD2
DNA: TGCGCCAGCAGTGGGGGACTAGCGGGGATAGATACGCAGTATTTT
CDR3: CASSGGLAGIDTQYF

J: TRBJ2-5
V: TRBV19
size: .
D: TRBD2
DNA: TGTGCCAGTAGTACCCGCGGGGGGTTCCAAGAGACCCAGTACTTC
CDR3: CASSTRGGFQETQYF